Here is one T cell receptor (beta chain) with its context. The antigen is undetermined. This record comes from a study of a mutant IDH1 vaccine in newly diagnosed glioma. The overall study: Vaccines were first given 4-6 weeks after radiotherapy alone, or with temozolomide cycles. There were roughly 60% males and roughly 38% females among treated patients, whose mean age was roughly 40 years. The study's findings and limits: There were vaccine-induced immune responses in approximately 95% of the patients. Alterations occurring in top peripheral T cell clonotypes seemed unrelated to pseudoprogression.

Method: immunoSEQ multiplex PCR; TCRdb's copy keeps in-frame clones and lacks some. Here the sample spans about 32,000 clones, around 80% being singletons. The length of the CDR3 is 15 residues. Losses at the gene ends were 2 bases for V and 3 bases for J; bases not matched to a gene: 3. CDR1 and CDR2 from the germline V gene are WSHSY and SAAADI. Time point: week 11, during vaccination. Each dose of the vaccine consisted of 300 ug of mutant IDH1 20-mer peptide, with topical imiquimod. This receptor was taken from a man aged 25 to 40 with glioma. The V call is TRBV10-2, the J call TRBJ1-5, with 8 nucleotides matching TRBD1. Sample: PBMCs, taken from a glioma patient whose treatment included an IDH1 peptide vaccine. For the CDR3, the DNA is TGCGCCAGCAGTGAGGGACAGGGTTTCAATCAGCCCCAGCATTTT. Translated: CASSEGQGFNQPQHF.